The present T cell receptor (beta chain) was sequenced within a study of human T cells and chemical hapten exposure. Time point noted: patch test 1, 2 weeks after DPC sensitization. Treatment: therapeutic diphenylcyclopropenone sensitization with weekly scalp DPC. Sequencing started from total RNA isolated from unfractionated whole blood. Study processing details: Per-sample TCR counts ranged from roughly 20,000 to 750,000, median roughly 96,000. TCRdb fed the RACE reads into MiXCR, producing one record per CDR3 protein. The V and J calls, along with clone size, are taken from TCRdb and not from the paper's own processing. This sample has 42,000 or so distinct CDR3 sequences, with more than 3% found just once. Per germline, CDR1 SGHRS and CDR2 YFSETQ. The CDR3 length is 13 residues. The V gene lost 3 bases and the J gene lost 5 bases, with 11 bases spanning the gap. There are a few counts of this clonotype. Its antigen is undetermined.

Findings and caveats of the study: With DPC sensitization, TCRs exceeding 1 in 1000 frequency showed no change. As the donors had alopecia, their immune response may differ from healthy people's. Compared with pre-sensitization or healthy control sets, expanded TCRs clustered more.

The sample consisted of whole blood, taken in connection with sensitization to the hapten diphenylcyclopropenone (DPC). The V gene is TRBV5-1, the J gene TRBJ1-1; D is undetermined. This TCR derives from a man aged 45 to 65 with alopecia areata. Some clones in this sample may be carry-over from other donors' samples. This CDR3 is CASSSGSGTEAFF. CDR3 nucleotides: TGCGCCAGCAGCTCGGGGTCCGGTACTGAAGCTTTCTTT.